Listed here are 12 T cell receptor beta chains from one sample, sequenced in a study of tumor and adjacent non-tumor tissue in lung cancer. RNA was extracted from bulk tissue without any cell sorting. TCRbeta libraries were built with three rounds of nested PCR, modified from ARM-PCR. TCRdb re-called the multiplex PCR reads through MiXCR, storing one row per CDR3 protein. The sample lists around 210,000 distinct CDR3 sequences, 71% occurring once. Sequencing input: lung tumor tissue. The receptors derive from a man in his fifties or sixties with non-small cell lung cancer.

The CDR3 bases are TGCAGCGTTGGCTTAGGGGGATCGACCCTGAACACTGAAGCTTTCTTT. As protein: CSVGLGGSTLNTEAFF. This sequence joins TRBV29-1 and TRBJ1-1; D is possibly TRBD1 (6 bases). CDR3 length equals 16 residues. Germline V gene sequence: CDR1 SQVTM, CDR2 ANQGSEA. Trimming removed 4 bases at V and 0 bases at J, with 18 bases between. The full variable domain, rest sourced from reference TRBV29-1 and TRBJ1-1, is SAVISQKPSRDICQRGTSLTIQCQVDSQVTMMFWYRQQPGQSLTLIATANQGSEATYESGFVIDKFPISRPNLTFSTLTVSNMSPEDSSIYLCSVGLGGSTLNTEAFFGQGTRLTVV.

This clonotype was seen a handful of times. This chain connects TRBV20-1 to TRBJ1-5; D may be TRBD1 (5 bases). Trimming stripped 5 bases from V and 1 base from J, with 6 bases between. CDR3 length: 12 residues. Germline V gives CDR1 DFQATT, CDR2 SNEGSKA (reference sequence). The DNA of the CDR3 is TGCAGTGCTCGACAGAGCAATCAGCCCCAGCATTTT. It codes for CSARQSNQPQHF.

Points on this clonotype: The CDR3 ends on some other residue instead of the conserved phenylalanine or tryptophan, so this is likely a read error. The chain employs TRBV20-1 and TRBJ2-5; 10 bases line up with TRBD2. In germline, CDR1 is DFQATT, CDR2 SNEGSKA (reference sequence). This CDR3 has 15 amino acids. This CDR3 reads CSAQSSGGSWEIQYY. DNA of the CDR3: TGCAGTGCCCAGTCTAGCGGGGGTTCATGGGAGATCCAGTACTAC.

The chain employs TRBV6-2 or TRBV6-3 and TRBJ2-5, with 9 bases that match TRBD2. Unmatched junction bases numbered 13, after V lost 4 bases and J lost 4 bases. The length of the CDR3 is 17 residues. From germline, CDR1 is MNHEY and CDR2 SVGEGT. The CDR3 DNA reads as TGTGCCAGCAGTTGCGGGACATTAGCGGGAGCTTTAGAGACCCAGTACTTC. Its translation is CASSCGTLAGALETQYF.

The chain employs TRBV5-6 and TRBJ1-1; TRBD1 agrees at 7 bases. The CDR3 runs to 14 residues. The V and J ends lost 10 bases and 0 bases, in that order; junction bases with no gene match: 9. Germline V gene sequence: CDR1 SGHDT, CDR2 YYEEEE. The CDR3 loop is CACILGQLNTEAFF. The CDR3 DNA is TGTGCCTGCATCTTGGGACAGCTGAACACTGAAGCTTTCTTT.

A remark on this clonotype: A much larger clone differs from this one at a single base, so this may be a read error. CDR3 nucleotide sequence: TGCGCCAGCAGCCCAACCCTACATGGATTGGGCGAGACCCAGTACTTC. It encodes CASSPTLHGLGETQYF. The chain recombines TRBV10-2 with TRBJ2-5, with D hard to call. Looked up from germline, CDR1 is WSHSY and CDR2 is SAAADI. The CDR3 runs 16 residues. V was shortened by 6 bases and J by 5 bases, with 22 bases between the two germline ends.

Note on this clonotype: This sequence may be a read error, since a much larger clone differs from it by one base. The chain combines TRBV6-5 with TRBJ2-7; 8 bases map to TRBD1. Germline V lookup: CDR1 MNHEY, CDR2 SVGAGI. The CDR3 loop spans 16 amino acids. The CDR3 DNA reads as TGTGCCAACAGTTATGGGGGGACAGGTCACTCCTACGAGCAGTACTTC. Its protein product is CANSYGGTGHSYEQYF.

Points on this clonotype: At one of its ends the junction is not consistent with the germline gene, which may arise from a read error. V gene TRBV11-2 combines with J gene TRBJ2-7; D uncertain. Germline CDR1 reads SGHAT; CDR2 reads FQNNGV. This CDR3 has 17 residues. The CDR3 sequence: CASSYVTTSTFSYEQYF. The CDR3 DNA reads as TGTGCTAGCAGCTACGTCACGACATCTACCTTTTCCTACGAGCAGTACTTC.

In its sample, this clonotype was seen many times. The chain is built from TRBV29-1 and TRBJ1-1; possible D gene TRBD1, 5 bases. V was trimmed by 3 bases and J by 5 bases, leaving 7 bases between them. The CDR3 is made up of 11 amino acids. Germline-derived CDR1 and CDR2 are SQVTM and ANQGSEA. CDR3 residues: CSVDRGTEAFF. The DNA for the CDR3 is TGCAGCGTTGATAGGGGTACTGAAGCTTTCTTT.

As concerns this clonotype: At one end the junction does not follow the germline gene, possibly because of a read error. CDR3 coding DNA: TGTGCCAGCAGCCTGTATGGGGGCGCGATATCTAGCATAGATACGCAGTATTTT. Translation: CASSLYGGAISSIDTQYF. The V gene is TRBV5-6, the J gene TRBJ2-3; weak D call: TRBD1 (6 bases). This CDR3 has 18 amino acids. In germline, CDR1 is SGHDT, CDR2 YYEEEE.

For this clonotype: One end of the junction is discordant with germline, which a read error may explain. The gene calls are TRBV5-4 and TRBJ2-1, with 10 bases identical to TRBD1. Germline-derived CDR1 and CDR2 are SGHNT and YYREEE (reference sequence). This CDR3 is 15 amino acids long. The CDR3 reads CASSLRMTGGHEQIF. Here the CDR3 DNA reads TGTGCCAGCAGCTTGAGAATGACAGGGGGCCATGAGCAGATCTTC.

The J gene is TRBJ2-5, the V gene TRBV6-5, with D perhaps being TRBD1 or TRBD2 (6 bases each). The last part of the DNA fits TRBJ2-1 better; the J call may be wrong. CDR3 size: 14 residues. CDR1 is MNHEY and CDR2 is SVGAGI in the germline V gene. In nucleotides, the CDR3 is TGTGCCAGCAGTAATACCGAGACCTCGGGGGCCCAGTTCTTC. Its translation is CASSNTETSGAQFF.